This entry lists 27 T cell receptor beta chains sequenced from one sample in a study of T-cell reconstitution after alpha-beta-depleted transplantation in children. The authors prepared the TCRbeta library with unique molecular identifiers. TCRdb recomputed calls from the PCR reads with MiXCR, one row per CDR3 protein. This sample carries hundreds of thousands of distinct CDR3 sequences, roughly 10% of them seen once, and the ten largest clones take 2%. This material consisted of PBMCs, taken before TCRalphabeta/CD19-depleted stem cell transplant. The receptors were sampled from a child between 2 and 9 years old with inherited bone marrow failure, due to receive a stem cell transplant.

The chain combines TRBV20-1 with TRBJ2-3, with TRBD2 identical over 14 bases. The CDR3 runs to 17 residues. Germline CDR1 DFQATT, CDR2 SNEGSKA (reference sequence). V lost 3 bases and J lost 2; bases outside the gene matches: 7. The CDR3 protein is CSASGTSGRTDTDTQYF. Here the CDR3 DNA reads TGCAGTGCTAGCGGGACTAGCGGGAGAACGGACACAGATACGCAGTATTTT.

At least ten counts were recorded for this clonotype. The junction differs from germline at one of its ends, possibly a read error. V and J are TRBV27 and TRBJ1-1; D is possibly TRBD1 (6 bases). The CDR3 runs to 13 residues. CDR1 is MNHEY and CDR2 is SMNVEV in the germline V gene (reference sequence). CDR3 region: CATSRGGGTEAFF. In DNA, the CDR3 is TGTGCCACCAGTCGGGGGGGCGGCACTGAAGCTTTCTTT.

This clonotype was recorded many times. This chain connects TRBV11-2 to TRBJ2-7; D call uncertain. Trimming removed 6 bases at V and 2 bases at J, with 14 bases between. The CDR3 is 14 amino acids. In germline, CDR1 is SGHAT, CDR2 FQNNGV. The chain's CDR3 is CASRPSLGPYEQYF. The CDR3 bases are TGTGCCAGCAGGCCTAGTTTGGGCCCCTACGAGCAGTACTTC.

About this clonotype: A much more abundant neighbour one base away suggests this may be a read error. The conserved phenylalanine or tryptophan is not found at the CDR3 terminus, so this likely reflects a read error. The J gene is TRBJ2-7, the V gene TRBV10-3, with 7 bases that match TRBD1. This CDR3 region has 13 residues. Germline values: CDR1 ENHRY, CDR2 SYGVKD. After removal of 6 bases from V and 0 bases from J, the junction contained 2 bases not matched to a gene. The CDR3 region is CAISGTVSYEQYC. Written as DNA, the CDR3 is TGTGCCATCAGCGGGACAGTCTCCTACGAGCAGTACTGC.

The rearrangement links TRBV7-9 to TRBJ2-2; D remains unclear. Between the trimmed V and J ends, which lost 1 base and 3 bases, there was a span of 12 bases. The CDR3 length is 16 residues. Germline CDR1 reads SEHNR; CDR2 reads FQNEAQ (reference sequence). The CDR3 bases are TGTGCCAGCAGCTTAGATGTCGAAGCTTACACCGGGGAGCTGTTTTTT. It yields the protein CASSLDVEAYTGELFF.

This clonotype was seen a few times. The chain recombines TRBV10-3 with TRBJ2-2; 8 bases match TRBD1. Germline trimming cut 5 bases from V and 0 bases from J; bases unmatched to any gene: 2. The CDR3 covers 15 residues. In germline, CDR1 is ENHRY, CDR2 SYGVKD. In DNA, the CDR3 is TGTGCCATCAGTCAGGGGGCGGCGAACACCGGGGAGCTGTTTTTT. Its protein product is CAISQGAANTGELFF.

This clonotype was recorded many times. In nucleotides, the CDR3 is TGTGCCAGCAGCCAGGGGTTTGGCACAGATACGCAGTATTTT. Protein product: CASSQGFGTDTQYF. The V gene is TRBV6-1, the J gene TRBJ2-3; D is perhaps TRBD1 (6 bases). CDR1 is MNHNS and CDR2 is SASEGT in the germline V gene. V was clipped by 6 bases and J by 1 base, with 11 bases between them. The CDR3 extends over 14 amino acids.

This clonotype was seen at least ten times. This chain uses TRBV27 with TRBJ2-7; D gene unclear. The CDR3 consists of 15 residues. Germline CDR1 and CDR2: MNHEY and SMNVEV (reference sequence). With 6 bases removed from V and 2 bases from J, the gap between germline ends came to 17 bases. The CDR3 here is CASSPGPRNPYEQYF. The CDR3 nucleotides read TGTGCCAGCAGCCCGGGCCCGCGAAATCCCTACGAGCAGTACTTC.

This clonotype was observed many times. This chain uses TRBV10-3 with TRBJ2-3; 11 positions match TRBD2. The germline CDR1 and CDR2 sequences are ENHRY and SYGVKD. Trimming at V came to 6 bases and at J to 2 bases, leaving 10 bases not matched to a gene. This CDR3 is built from 17 residues. CDR3 bases: TGTGCCATCAGGGGTAGCGGGAGGGGACCGTTCACAGATACGCAGTATTTT. It codes for CAIRGSGRGPFTDTQYF.

This clonotype was counted ten times or more. The rearrangement joins TRBV7-6 to TRBJ2-2; D remains unclear. Germline V gene data show CDR1 as SGHVS and CDR2 as FNYEAQ. CDR3 size: 17 residues. V lost 4 bases and J lost 6, with 21 bases in between. The CDR3 sequence: CASSSVSAGTWAGELFF. DNA of the CDR3: TGTGCCAGCAGCTCAGTATCGGCAGGCACGTGGGCCGGGGAGCTGTTTTTT.

Ten or more counts support this clonotype. The rearrangement links TRBV10-2 to TRBJ2-7; no firm D call. Per germline, CDR1 WSHSY and CDR2 SAAADI. The CDR3 has 16 amino acids. V lost 1 base to trimming and J lost 0 bases, with 13 bases between them. CDR3 protein: CASSELGTVHSYEQYF. CDR3 nucleotide sequence: TGCGCCAGCAGTGAGTTGGGTACGGTTCACTCCTACGAGCAGTACTTC.

The chain links TRBV7-2 to TRBJ2-2, with TRBD2 matching over 7 bases. The V gene's germline CDR1 is SGHTA and CDR2 FQGNSA. J gave up 4 bases and V 6 bases, and 8 bases lay outside the gene matches. This CDR3 is built from 15 residues. The CDR3: CASRSGGRVTGELFF. CDR3 nucleotides: TGTGCCAGCAGGAGCGGCGGGAGAGTCACCGGGGAGCTGTTTTTT.

The V and J genes are TRBV30 and TRBJ2-5; 10 nucleotides agree with TRBD2. The CDR3 consists of 15 residues. Germline loops: CDR1 GTSNPN, CDR2 SVGIG (reference sequence). V dropped 0 bases and J dropped 2; count of bases not matched to a gene: 3. The CDR3 sequence: CAWSVLAGPQETQYF. The CDR3 coding sequence is TGTGCCTGGAGTGTACTAGCGGGACCTCAAGAGACCCAGTACTTC.

The chain joins TRBV20-1 to TRBJ2-1, with D tentatively TRBD2 (5 bases). The CDR3 is 16 amino acids. Germline V gene lookup returns CDR1 DFQATT and CDR2 SNEGSKA (reference sequence). The V gene lost 2 bases and the J gene lost 0 bases, with 14 bases spanning the gap. The CDR3 DNA is TGCAGTGCTAGACGTTCCGAGCGGAGCTCCTACAATGAGCAGTTCTTC. Protein: CSARRSERSSYNEQFF.

This clonotype was counted many times. The rearrangement uses TRBV20-1 and TRBJ2-1, with D unresolved. The CDR3 is 12 amino acids. V was cut by 3 bases and J by 12 bases, with 15 bases left in between. In germline, CDR1 is DFQATT, CDR2 SNEGSKA (reference sequence). In nucleotides, the CDR3 is TGCAGTGCTAGTAAACGTAGGAAGCTGCAGTTCTTC. It translates to CSASKRRKLQFF.

In its sample, this clonotype was seen many times. The V and J genes are TRBV6-5 and TRBJ2-5, with D unclear. V lost 0 bases, J lost 3 bases, and 8 bases lay in between. The CDR3 has 14 amino acids. Germline V lookup: CDR1 MNHEY, CDR2 SVGAGI. The CDR3 DNA reads as TGTGCCAGCAGTTACTCTCCAGCCAAAGAGACCCAGTACTTC. Amino acid sequence: CASSYSPAKETQYF.

This clonotype was counted at least ten times. The rearrangement links TRBV20-1 to TRBJ2-7, with a weak D call TRBD2 (5 bases). Trimming cost V 1 base and J 3 bases, with 7 bases left between them. The CDR3 sequence is 12 residues long. CDR1 is DFQATT, CDR2 SNEGSKA, per germline (reference sequence). The chain's CDR3 is CSARVEGYEQYF. The CDR3 bases are TGCAGTGCTAGAGTAGAGGGCTACGAGCAGTACTTC.

This clonotype occurred many times. The J gene is TRBJ2-1, the V gene TRBV21-1; TRBD2, the table's D call, lacks a check against the DNA. TRBV21-1 is shown as a pseudogene. The CDR3 totals 17 residues. CDR3 amino acids: CASGASGTLSSYNEQFF. In DNA, the CDR3 is TGTGCCAGTGGGGCTAGCGGGACCCTGAGCTCCTACAATGAGCAGTTCTTC.

The table lists this clonotype with many counts. This chain uses TRBV21-1 with TRBJ2-3. TRBV21-1 is deemed a pseudogene. The CDR3 has 15 residues. As DNA, the CDR3 is TGTGCCAGCAGCAAAGGGCAGGGGCTAGTCAATACGCAGTATTTT. Residues: CASSKGQGLVNTQYF.

This clonotype showed up just a few times. J is TRBJ2-7 and V is TRBV10-3, with TRBD2 matching 9 bases. Per germline, CDR1 ENHRY and CDR2 SYGVKD. Trimming cost V 3 bases and J 5 bases; bases outside gene matches: 11. The CDR3 consists of 16 residues. The CDR3 loop is CAISDWITSGFNEQYF. As DNA, the CDR3 is TGTGCCATCAGTGATTGGATCACTAGCGGGTTCAACGAGCAGTACTTC.

This clonotype was observed at least ten times. The chain employs TRBV28 and TRBJ1-4; 12 positions match TRBD1. The CDR3 loop spans 15 amino acids. The ends lost 6 bases at V and 8 bases at J; junction bases unmatched: 7. Germline CDR1 MDHEN, CDR2 SYDVKM. The CDR3 region has the DNA TGTGCCAGCAGCTCGGGACAGGGGGCTAGGGAAAAACTGTTTTTT. It yields the protein CASSSGQGAREKLFF.

The chain has TRBV5-1 and TRBJ2-3, with TRBD1 identical over 8 bases. This CDR3 comprises 15 residues. The germline gives CDR1 SGHRS, CDR2 YFSETQ. The junction had 5 bases not matched to a gene; V was cut back by 3 bases and J by 2 bases. CDR3 sequence (DNA): TGCGCCAGCAGCTGGGGGACAGGCCCCACAGATACGCAGTATTTT. Its protein is CASSWGTGPTDTQYF.

This clonotype has a count of ten or more. V and J are TRBV2 and TRBJ1-1, with D unresolved. V lost 6 bases, J lost 4 bases, and 12 bases lay in between. The germline gives CDR1 SNHLY, CDR2 FYNNEI. The CDR3 is 13 amino acids. CDR3 amino acids: CASSGESGTEAFF. CDR3 DNA: TGTGCCAGCAGCGGTGAGTCGGGCACTGAAGCTTTCTTT.

The chain links TRBV11-2 to TRBJ2-7; 12 positions agree with TRBD2. Germline loops: CDR1 SGHAT, CDR2 FQNNGV. The CDR3 extends over 18 amino acids. V lost 3 bases, J lost 3 bases, and 12 bases stayed unmatched. CDR3 in DNA: TGTGCCAGCAGCTTGCCTGCTAGCGGGAGGGCCATCAGCTACGAGCAGTACTTC. It codes for CASSLPASGRAISYEQYF. Complete variable domain (other parts from reference TRBV11-2 and TRBJ2-7): EAGVAQSPRYKIIEKRQSVAFWCNPISGHATLYWYQQILGQGPKLLIQFQNNGVVDDSQLPKDRFSAERLKGVDSTLKIQPAKLEDSAVYLCASSLPASGRAISYEQYFGPGTRLTVT.

This clonotype was observed at least ten times. V usage is TRBV27 and J usage is TRBJ2-7; 10 bases map to TRBD2. The CDR3 sequence is 15 residues long. CDR1 MNHEY and CDR2 SMNVEV come from the germline V gene (reference sequence). Trimming took 3 bases from V and 4 from J; bases not matched to a gene: 6. CDR3 in amino acids: CASSFASSGSYEQYF. In DNA form, the CDR3 reads TGTGCCAGCAGTTTCGCGTCTAGCGGGAGTTACGAGCAGTACTTC.

This clonotype has at least ten counts. The chain recombines TRBV7-8 with TRBJ2-5; D unresolved. Germline CDR1 SGHVS, CDR2 FQNEAQ. Deletions cut 1 base from V and 4 bases from J, with 7 bases between. The CDR3 contains 13 residues. In DNA form, the CDR3 reads TGTGCCAGCAGCTTAGTAGCTAGAGAGACCCAGTACTTC. Encoded protein: CASSLVARETQYF.

The table lists this clonotype with a few counts. This chain joins TRBV6-1 and TRBJ2-1, with 7 nucleotides matching TRBD1. The CDR3 has 15 amino acids. The V segment lost 6 bases and the J segment 1 base; nucleotides outside the gene matches: 6. Germline V lookup: CDR1 MNHNS, CDR2 SASEGT. In DNA form, the CDR3 reads TGTGCCAGCAGCTCCGGGACAGAGTCCTACAATGAGCAGTTCTTC. It translates to CASSSGTESYNEQFF.